This T cell receptor (beta chain) originates from a study of response to subunit inactivated influenza vaccine. General study points: Each seasonal influenza vaccination, the authors suggested, recruits few new T cells.

This clonotype appeared many times. What it recognizes is unknown. TCRdb ran MiXCR on the RT-PCR reads and lists one entry per CDR3 protein. Of 450,000 to 700,000 distinct CDR3 sequences in the sample, about 15% were seen once. The CDR3 covers 11 residues. The V and J ends lost 6 bases and 9 bases respectively, with 9 bases between them. This receptor was taken from a man aged 50-60 years who received an inactivated influenza vaccine. This material consisted of PBMCs from blood, taken roughly 12 days after vaccination. The rearrangement links TRBV12-3 or TRBV12-4 to TRBJ2-1; a weak D match, TRBD2 (5 bases). The CDR3 sequence is CASSSEGEQFF. The CDR3 bases are TGTGCCAGCAGCTCTGAGGGTGAGCAGTTCTTC.